Sequencing of this T cell receptor (beta chain) was carried out in a study of regulatory T cells in long-lasting Graves disease. Building the TCR beta libraries relied on iRepertoire HTBI primers, and CDR3 regions underwent Arm-PCR. Using its own MiXCR run on the multiplex PCR reads, TCRdb lists one record per CDR3 protein. The sample comprises hundreds of thousands of distinct CDR3 sequences, around 16% of which are singletons, and over 20% rests with the top ten. Noted time point: newly diagnosed GD, antithyroid drugs for less than 3 months. Extracted PBMC RNA gave rise to the TCR library. The CDR3 is made up of 12 amino acids. Germline assignment: CDR1 MNHEY and CDR2 SVGEGT. Trimming left V 2 bases short and J 3 bases short, with 4 bases between. This clonotype was observed at least ten times.

This chain uses TRBV6-2 or TRBV6-3 with TRBJ2-5; D unresolved. Sequenced material: peripheral blood mononuclear cells (PBMCs), taken at new diagnosis, from a patient treated with antithyroid drugs. This TCR was sampled from a female donor with Graves disease. CDR3 protein: CASSYTKETQYF. The CDR3 nucleotides read TGTGCCAGCAGTTACACGAAAGAGACCCAGTACTTC.